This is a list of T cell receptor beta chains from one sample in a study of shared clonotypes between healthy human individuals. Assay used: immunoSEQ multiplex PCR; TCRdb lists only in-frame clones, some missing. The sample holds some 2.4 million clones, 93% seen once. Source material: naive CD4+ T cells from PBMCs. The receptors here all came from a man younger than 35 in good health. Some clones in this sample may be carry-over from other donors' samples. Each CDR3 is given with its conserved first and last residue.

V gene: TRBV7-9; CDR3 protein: CASSLPGRAISYNEQFF
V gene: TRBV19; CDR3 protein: CASSIWGIGNPYNEQFF
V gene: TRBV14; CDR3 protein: CASSREGIGMNTEAFF
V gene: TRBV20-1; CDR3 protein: CSARPINEQFF
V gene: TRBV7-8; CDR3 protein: CASSLGRGPNTEAFF
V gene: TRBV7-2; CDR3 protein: CASSLAPAGNTDTQYF
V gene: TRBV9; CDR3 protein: CASSVDAGLAAYNEQFF
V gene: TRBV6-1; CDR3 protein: CASSEVATDVATF
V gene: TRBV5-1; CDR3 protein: CASSWSSGSGQETQYF
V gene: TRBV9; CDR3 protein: CASSVSRYQETQYF
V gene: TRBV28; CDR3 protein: CASSFPPGTGVTPYGYTF
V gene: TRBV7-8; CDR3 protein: CASSPIYTRTSGSPRTGELFF
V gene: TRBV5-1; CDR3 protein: CASSSGGGVNEQFF
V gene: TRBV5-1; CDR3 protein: CASTDTDTQYF
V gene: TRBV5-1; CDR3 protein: CASSSLAGGRNEQFF
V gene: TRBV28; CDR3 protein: CASSLQYGSYFEQFF
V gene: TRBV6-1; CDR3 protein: CASSDPGQGAYEQYF
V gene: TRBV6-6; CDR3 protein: CASSWGTVQGAFF
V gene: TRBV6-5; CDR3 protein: CASSYDARGTEAFF
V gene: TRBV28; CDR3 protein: CASRPSGRGEETQYF
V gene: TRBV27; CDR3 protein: CASSLSPHLPNSPLHF
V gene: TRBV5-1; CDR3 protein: CASSLDSHNEQFF
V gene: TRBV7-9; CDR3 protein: CASNQIPGREGPNNEQFF
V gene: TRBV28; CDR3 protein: CASSLWAGELFF
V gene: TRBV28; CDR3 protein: CASSLQGSGANVLTF
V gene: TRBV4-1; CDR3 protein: CASSRQGRAITDTQYF
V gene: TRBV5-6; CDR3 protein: CASTPRQGAAFF
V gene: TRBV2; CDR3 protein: CASRTGGVYQPQHF
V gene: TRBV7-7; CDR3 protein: CASSLALVETQYF
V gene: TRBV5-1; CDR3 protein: CASSAGQVVVDTQYF
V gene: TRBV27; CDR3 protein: CASSFSHRQGRWTEAFF
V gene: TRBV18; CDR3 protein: CASSPPRGREQETQYF
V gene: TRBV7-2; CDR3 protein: CASSFGGHYGYTF
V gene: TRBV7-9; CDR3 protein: CASSPNRNTEAFF
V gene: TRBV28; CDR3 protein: CASTESPGTGDYNEQFF
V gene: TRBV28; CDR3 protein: CASRGLAGGPIYEQYF
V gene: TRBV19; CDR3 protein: CATARQGIYGYTF
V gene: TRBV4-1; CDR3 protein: CASSHGLAGVYEQYF
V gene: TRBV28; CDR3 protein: CASSFRVFVRATNEKLFF
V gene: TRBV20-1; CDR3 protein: CSAGGREKLFF
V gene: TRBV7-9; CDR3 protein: CASSQERALAGTYNEQFF
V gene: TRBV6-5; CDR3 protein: CASRGNYNEQFF
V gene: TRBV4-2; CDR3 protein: CASSQAPAREQFF
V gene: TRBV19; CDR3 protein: CASSMWGNSYEQYF
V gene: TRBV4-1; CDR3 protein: CASSQVVSTGGNIQYF
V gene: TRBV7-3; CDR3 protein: CASSLDRSGNTIYF
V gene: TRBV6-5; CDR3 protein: CASRAGLADYEQYF
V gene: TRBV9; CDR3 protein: CASSPPPRDNEQFF
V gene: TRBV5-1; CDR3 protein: CASSLVEAPGVGEETQYF
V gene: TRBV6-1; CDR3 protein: CASSEPGDGANVLTF
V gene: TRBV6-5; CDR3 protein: CASSYSGQGEYGYTF
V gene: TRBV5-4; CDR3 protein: CASSSGGEYEQYF